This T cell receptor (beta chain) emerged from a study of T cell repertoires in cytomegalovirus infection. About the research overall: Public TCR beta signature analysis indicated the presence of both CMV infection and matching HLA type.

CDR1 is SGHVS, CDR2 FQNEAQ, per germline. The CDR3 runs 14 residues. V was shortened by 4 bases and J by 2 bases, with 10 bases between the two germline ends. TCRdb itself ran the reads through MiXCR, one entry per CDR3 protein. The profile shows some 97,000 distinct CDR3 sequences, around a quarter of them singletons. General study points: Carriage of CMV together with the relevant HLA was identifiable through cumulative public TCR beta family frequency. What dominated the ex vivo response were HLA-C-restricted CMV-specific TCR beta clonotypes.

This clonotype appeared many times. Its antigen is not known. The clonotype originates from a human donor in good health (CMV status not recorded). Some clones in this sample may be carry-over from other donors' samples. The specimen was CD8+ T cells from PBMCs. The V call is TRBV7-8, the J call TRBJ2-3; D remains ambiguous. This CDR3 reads CASSWVAITDTQYF. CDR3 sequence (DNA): TGTGCCAGCAGCTGGGTGGCTATCACAGATACGCAGTATTTT.